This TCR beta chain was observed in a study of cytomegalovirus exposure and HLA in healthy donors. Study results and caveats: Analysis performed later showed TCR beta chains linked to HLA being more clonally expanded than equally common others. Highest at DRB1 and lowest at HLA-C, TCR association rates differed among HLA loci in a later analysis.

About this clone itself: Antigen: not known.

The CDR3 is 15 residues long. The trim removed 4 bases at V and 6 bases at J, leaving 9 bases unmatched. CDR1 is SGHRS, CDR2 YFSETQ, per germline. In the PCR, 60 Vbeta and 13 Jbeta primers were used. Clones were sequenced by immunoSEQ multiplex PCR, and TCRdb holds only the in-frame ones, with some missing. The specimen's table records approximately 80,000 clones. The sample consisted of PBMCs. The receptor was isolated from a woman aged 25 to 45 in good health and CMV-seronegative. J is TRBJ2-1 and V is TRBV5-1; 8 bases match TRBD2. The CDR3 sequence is CASSPLAGIGNEQFF. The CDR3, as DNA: TGCGCCAGCAGCCCCCTAGCGGGTATAGGCAATGAGCAGTTCTTC.